Sequencing of this TCR beta chain was carried out in a study of shared clonotypes between healthy human individuals. Study-level information: Used for every donor were three CD4 naive, three CD4 memory, two CD8 naive and one CD8 memory plate.

Per germline, CDR1 SGHDT and CDR2 YYEEEE. With 5 bases clipped from V and 2 bases from J, the junction kept 13 bases outside the gene matches. The CDR3 length is 16 residues. It was at deep level that the assay was run. The data were produced by immunoSEQ multiplex PCR, yet TCRdb's version contains in-frame clones alone and is incomplete. The sample has millions of clones, approximately 94% seen once; the top ten hold about 1.1%. CD45RO-negative CD8 cells positively selected for CCR7 made up the naive population, which excluded terminally differentiated effector memory CD45RA+ cells. The sequence was collected from a man aged 18 to 30 in good health. The chain employs TRBV5-6 and TRBJ2-7; 7 nucleotides agree with TRBD1. Sequences were obtained from naive CD8+ T cells sorted from blood. CDR3 nucleotides: TGTGCCAGCAGTTCTACCAGGGGGTCGGGGCCCTACGAGCAGTACTTC. Its translation is CASSSTRGSGPYEQYF.